The next 26 T cell receptor beta chains were all read from a single sample in a study of beta chain features in type 1 diabetes. Sequenced material consisted of expressed TCRB transcripts (all of the isolated RNA was reverse transcribed). Only in-frame clones appear in the TCRdb table, and some are missing; sequencing was by immunoSEQ multiplex PCR. The profile covers around 280,000 clones, with 15% appearing a single time and around 0.015% taken by the ten largest. These receptors are not linked to any known antigen. The study's findings and limits: TCRB CDR3 length was moderately but significantly reduced in all four CD4+ subsets of Type 1 diabetes patients.

Specimen: naive CD4+ T cells from blood. The source is a man aged 18 to 35 with type 1 diabetes.

This clone was seen only a few times. V gene TRBV5-4 combines with J gene TRBJ2-7, with TRBD2 matching 12 bases. J gave up 5 bases and V 3 bases, and 3 bases lay outside the gene matches. The CDR3 sequence is 14 residues long. The germline CDR1 and CDR2 sequences are SGHNT and YYREEE (reference sequence). This CDR3 reads CASSSGLAGHEQYF. The CDR3 bases are TGTGCCAGCAGCTCGGGACTAGCGGGCCACGAGCAGTACTTC.

The chain links TRBV5-1 to TRBJ1-4, with 8 bases lining up with TRBD1. CDR1 SGHRS and CDR2 YFSETQ come from the germline V gene. Trimming cost V 2 bases and J 7 bases; bases outside gene matches: 10. This CDR3 has 16 residues. CDR3 nucleotides: TGCGCCAGCAGCTTCAGCGACAGGGGTACGAGTGAAAAACTGTTTTTT. Translation: CASSFSDRGTSEKLFF.

This sequence joins TRBV11-2 and TRBJ2-3, with 7 bases matching TRBD2. Germline assignment: CDR1 SGHAT and CDR2 FQNNGV. This CDR3 spans 14 amino acids. Trimming at V came to 5 bases and at J to 5 bases, leaving 7 bases not matched to a gene. CDR3 bases: TGTGCCAGCAGCCATGGAGAGCGGGGAGATACGCAGTATTTT. Its protein is CASSHGERGDTQYF. Based on the CDR3 plus reference TRBV11-2 and TRBJ2-3, the full variable domain is EAGVAQSPRYKIIEKRQSVAFWCNPISGHATLYWYQQILGQGPKLLIQFQNNGVVDDSQLPKDRFSAERLKGVDSTLKIQPAKLEDSAVYLCASSHGERGDTQYFGPGTRLTVL.

The chain couples TRBV28 to TRBJ2-6; D perhaps matches TRBD2 (7 bases). This CDR3 contains 19 residues. Germline-derived CDR1 and CDR2 are MDHEN and SYDVKM. Trimming removed 7 bases from V and 0 bases from J, with 22 bases in between. The CDR3 protein is CASIAGGGIFPSGANVLTF. As DNA, the CDR3 is TGTGCCAGCATCGCCGGCGGGGGCATATTCCCCTCTGGGGCCAACGTCCTGACTTTC.

This clone has only a few counts. The rearrangement uses TRBV2 and TRBJ2-1, with 8 positions matching TRBD2. Germline values: CDR1 SNHLY, CDR2 FYNNEI. The CDR3 contains 16 residues. Trimming removed 0 bases from V and 5 bases from J; junction bases left unmatched: 6. The CDR3 protein is CASSEARGTSHNEQFF. As DNA, the CDR3 is TGTGCCAGCAGTGAAGCAAGGGGGACTAGTCACAATGAGCAGTTCTTC.

This clone was found a few times. CDR3 coding DNA: TGTGCCAGCACCGAGGCGAGCCTGAATGAAAAACTGTTTTTT. Translating it yields CASTEASLNEKLFF. The chain has TRBV19 and TRBJ1-4; D ambiguous. The germline gives CDR1 LNHDA, CDR2 SQIVND (reference sequence). CDR3 size: 14 residues. The ends were cut back, 9 bases at V and 5 bases at J, with 16 bases in the middle.

The V gene is TRBV7-2, the J gene TRBJ2-7, with 9 bases matching TRBD1. Trimming took 4 bases from V and 10 from J; bases not matched to a gene: 8. Germline lookup yields CDR1 SGHTA and CDR2 FQGNSA. This CDR3 spans 13 amino acids. CDR3 region: CASSSRDRAPQYF. In DNA, the CDR3 is TGTGCCAGCAGCTCACGGGACAGGGCGCCACAGTACTTC. Full variable domain (missing parts from reference TRBV7-2 and TRBJ2-7): GAGVSQSPSNKVTEKGKDVELRCDPISGHTALYWYRQSLGQGLEFLIYFQGNSAPDKSGLPSDRFSAERTGGSVSTLTIQRTQQEDSAVYLCASSSRDRAPQYFGPGTRLTVT.

The sample holds a few counts of this clone. This same CDR3 is encoded by further DNA sequences in the sample. The CDR3, as DNA: TGTGCCAGCAGTTTACTCAATCAGCCCCAGCATTTT. Its protein product is CASSLLNQPQHF. The rearrangement links TRBV28 to TRBJ1-5; no clear D gene. Trimming stripped 2 bases from V and 3 bases from J, with 2 bases between. Germline lookup yields CDR1 MDHEN and CDR2 SYDVKM. This CDR3 has 12 residues. Looking up the rest from reference TRBV28 and TRBJ1-5 gives the full variable domain: DVKVTQSSRYLVKRTGEKVFLECVQDMDHENMFWYRQDPGLGLRLIYFSYDVKMKEKGDIPEGYSVSREKKERFSLILESASTNQTSMYLCASSLLNQPQHFGDGTRLSIL.

The J gene is TRBJ2-1, the V gene TRBV5-1; D is possibly TRBD2 (6 bases). The ends were cut back, 3 bases at V and 2 bases at J, with 18 bases in the middle. Germline V gene sequence: CDR1 SGHRS, CDR2 YFSETQ. The CDR3 is 17 amino acids. CDR3 sequence: CASSWGPPGVAYNEQFF. The CDR3 region has the DNA TGCGCCAGCAGCTGGGGCCCTCCGGGAGTCGCCTACAATGAGCAGTTCTTC.

The J gene is TRBJ2-3, the V gene TRBV10-3; 12 bases are shared with TRBD2. Germline V gene sequence: CDR1 ENHRY, CDR2 SYGVKD. This CDR3 spans 19 amino acids. The V gene end was trimmed by 4 bases and the J gene end by 2 bases; junction bases not matched to a gene: 13. CDR3 amino acids: CAISGTTSGGTSPTDTQYF. The CDR3 coding sequence is TGTGCCATCAGTGGAACAACTAGCGGGGGGACCTCTCCCACAGATACGCAGTATTTT.

Only a few counts were recorded for this clone. The chain combines TRBV18 with TRBJ2-1, with D tentatively TRBD2 (5 bases). CDR1 is KGHSH, CDR2 LQKENI, per germline. Trimming pared 2 bases from V and 4 bases from J, leaving 6 bases between. This CDR3 contains 13 residues. The CDR3 loop reads CASSPGGYNEQFF. CDR3 nucleotide sequence: TGTGCCAGCTCACCAGGAGGTTACAATGAGCAGTTCTTC.

There are a few counts of this clone. V is TRBV5-4 and J is TRBJ2-4; 7 positions match TRBD2. The CDR3 consists of 14 residues. The germline CDR1 and CDR2 sequences are SGHNT and YYREEE (reference sequence). The V gene end was trimmed by 2 bases and the J gene end by 6 bases; junction bases not matched to a gene: 5. CDR3 sequence (DNA): TGTGCCAGCAGCTTTAGGGCTAGCGGAAACATTCAGTACTTC. Translation gives CASSFRASGNIQYF.

The chain recombines TRBV2 with TRBJ2-7; D may be TRBD2 (5 bases). Germline V CDR1 and CDR2: SNHLY, FYNNEI. Trimming removed 2 bases at V and 9 bases at J, with 14 bases between. There are 13 residues in the CDR3. The CDR3 DNA follows: TGTGCCAGCAGTGAAAGTCACGGGGTACGGCAGTACTTC. As protein: CASSESHGVRQYF.

The CDR3 is CAWRLNREYEQYF. The CDR3 bases are TGTGCCTGGAGATTGAACAGGGAGTACGAGCAGTACTTC. The chain recombines TRBV30 with TRBJ2-7; TRBD1 might be the D (6 bases). The germline CDR1 and CDR2 sequences are GTSNPN and SVGIG (reference sequence). This CDR3 has 13 amino acids. V lost 3 bases and J lost 4, with 13 bases in between.

J is TRBJ1-2 and V is TRBV30, with D unresolved. Germline V lookup: CDR1 GTSNPN, CDR2 SVGIG (reference sequence). The CDR3 spans 15 residues. Trimming took off 4 bases at V and 5 bases at J, with 20 bases between the two ends. CDR3 in DNA: TGTGCCTGGATGTCGCCCCCTGACGGGGTTTATGGCTACACCTTC. It specifies CAWMSPPDGVYGYTF.

This clone was counted a few times. The rearrangement uses TRBV7-2 and TRBJ2-3; 7 bases fit TRBD1. The V gene end was trimmed by 4 bases and the J gene end by 5 bases; junction bases not matched to a gene: 18. CDR1 and CDR2 (germline): SGHTA, FQGNSA. The CDR3 has 18 residues. Here the CDR3 DNA reads TGTGCCAGCAGCTCAGAAAGGGGGCAGGCGGTCAACTTAGATACGCAGTATTTT. This gives the protein CASSSERGQAVNLDTQYF. Filled out from reference TRBV7-2 and TRBJ2-3, the complete variable domain reads GAGVSQSPSNKVTEKGKDVELRCDPISGHTALYWYRQSLGQGLEFLIYFQGNSAPDKSGLPSDRFSAERTGGSVSTLTIQRTQQEDSAVYLCASSSERGQAVNLDTQYFGPGTRLTVL.

There are a few counts of this clone. Distinct nucleotide sequences in the sample also encode this CDR3. The chain links TRBV9 to TRBJ2-5; a weak D match, TRBD1 (6 bases). V lost 4 bases and J lost 3, with 13 bases in between. This CDR3 is 14 amino acids long. Germline assignment: CDR1 SGDLS and CDR2 YYNGEE. The CDR3 bases are TGTGCCAGCAGCCCCAGCTCAGGGGAAGAGACCCAGTACTTC. This translates into CASSPSSGEETQYF.

This clone was counted only a few times. One end of the junction fails to match germline, which may point to a read error. The rearrangement links TRBV28 to TRBJ2-1; D possibly corresponds to TRBD2 (6 bases). This CDR3 region has 14 residues. From germline, CDR1 is MDHEN and CDR2 SYDVKM. In DNA, the CDR3 is TGTGCCGTAGGGGAGACTAGTTCCTTCAATGAGCAGTTCTTC. Its protein product is CAVGETSSFNEQFF.

CDR3 nucleotides: TGCGCCAGCAGCTCCGGTTATACGCAGTATTTT. This gives the protein CASSSGYTQYF. The chain employs TRBV5-1 and TRBJ2-3; no clear D. CDR3 length: 11 amino acids. Germline-derived CDR1 and CDR2 are SGHRS and YFSETQ. V was shortened by 3 bases and J by 7 bases, with 6 bases between the two germline ends.

This clone was observed a handful of times. The V gene is TRBV6-4, the J gene TRBJ2-3, with D possibly TRBD2 on 5 matching bases. V was trimmed by 2 bases and J by 8 bases, leaving 11 bases between them. CDR1 is MRHNA and CDR2 is SNTAGT in the germline V gene. This CDR3 region has 13 residues. For the CDR3, the DNA is TGTGCCAGCAGTGACCCCCGCCGGGGTACGCAGTATTTT. This encodes CASSDPRRGTQYF.

This clone was seen only a few times. CDR3 amino acids: CASSFQDSSQPQHF. The DNA of the CDR3 is TGTGCCAGCAGTTTTCAGGATTCGAGTCAGCCCCAGCATTTT. The genes are TRBV9 and TRBJ1-5, with D unresolved. The CDR3 is made up of 14 amino acids. V lost 5 bases to trimming and J lost 6 bases, with 15 bases between them. The germline CDR1 and CDR2 sequences are SGDLS and YYNGEE.

The chain uses TRBV2 and TRBJ2-7; 8 nucleotides line up with TRBD1. There are 13 residues in the CDR3. Germline V gene sequence: CDR1 SNHLY, CDR2 FYNNEI. V shed 8 bases and J 5 bases; nucleotides not matched to a gene: 8. CDR3 residues: CASGRQGYDEQYF. In DNA, the CDR3 is TGTGCCAGCGGTAGACAGGGGTACGACGAGCAGTACTTC.

There are a few counts of this clone. This chain joins TRBV28 and TRBJ2-3; a possible D gene is TRBD2 (7 bases). The CDR3 covers 15 residues. V gave up 6 bases and J gave up 1 base, with 14 bases separating them. Per the germline V gene, CDR1 is MDHEN and CDR2 is SYDVKM. The CDR3 nucleotides are TGTGCCAGCAGCATAGGGGGGGCCGGCACAGATACGCAGTATTTT. The encoded protein is CASSIGGAGTDTQYF.

This sequence joins TRBV5-4 and TRBJ2-3; D perhaps matches TRBD1 (5 bases). Between the trimmed V and J ends, which lost 1 base and 3 bases, there was a span of 15 bases. Germline V gene data show CDR1 as SGHNT and CDR2 as YYREEE (reference sequence). The CDR3 is 16 residues long. CDR3 protein: CASSLMLDGHTDTQYF. Written as DNA, the CDR3 is TGTGCCAGCAGCTTGATGTTGGACGGACATACAGATACGCAGTATTTT.

This clone was picked up a small number of times. This sequence joins TRBV15 and TRBJ1-5; the D is unclear. CDR3 size: 15 residues. Germline V gives CDR1 LNHNV, CDR2 YYDKDF (reference sequence). Trimming removed 0 bases from V and 3 bases from J, with 9 bases in between. This CDR3 is CATSRDTDFNQPQHF. CDR3 bases: TGTGCCACCAGCAGAGACACGGACTTCAATCAGCCCCAGCATTTT.

The chain couples TRBV5-4 to TRBJ2-7, with 8 bases lining up with TRBD1. There are 14 residues in the CDR3. The V and J ends lost 4 bases and 2 bases, in that order; junction bases with no gene match: 5. The germline gives CDR1 SGHNT, CDR2 YYREEE (reference sequence). The CDR3 DNA sequence: TGTGCCAGCAGCAAGGACAGGGCTACCTACGAGCAGTACTTC. Its protein product is CASSKDRATYEQYF.